This TCR beta chain comes out of a study of T cell repertoires in ileal Crohn's disease. Study-wide context: At surgery, about 38% of patients smoked, with median disease duration approximately 7.3 years.

V trimming: 2 bases; J trimming: 10 bases; junction bases outside the gene matches: 5. The CDR3 spans 15 residues. Germline V gene data show CDR1 as SGHAT and CDR2 as FQNNGV. Note on this clone: The antigen is undetermined.

Study results and limitations: Mucosal expansions were suggested to be mainly CD8 T cells. Clonality above 26.8% at surgery always came with endoscopic recurrence.

Clones were sequenced by immunoSEQ multiplex PCR, and TCRdb holds only the in-frame ones, with some missing. The sample lists some 16,000 clones; 85% to 95% were seen once. The TCR comes from an adult with Crohn's disease. This chain links TRBV11-2 with TRBJ1-6, with 10 bases that match TRBD1. The sequencing input was ileal tissue. The CDR3 here is CASSLSRTGGSPLHF. CDR3 nucleotides: TGTGCCAGCAGCTTATCCCGGACAGGGGGGTCACCCCTCCACTTT.